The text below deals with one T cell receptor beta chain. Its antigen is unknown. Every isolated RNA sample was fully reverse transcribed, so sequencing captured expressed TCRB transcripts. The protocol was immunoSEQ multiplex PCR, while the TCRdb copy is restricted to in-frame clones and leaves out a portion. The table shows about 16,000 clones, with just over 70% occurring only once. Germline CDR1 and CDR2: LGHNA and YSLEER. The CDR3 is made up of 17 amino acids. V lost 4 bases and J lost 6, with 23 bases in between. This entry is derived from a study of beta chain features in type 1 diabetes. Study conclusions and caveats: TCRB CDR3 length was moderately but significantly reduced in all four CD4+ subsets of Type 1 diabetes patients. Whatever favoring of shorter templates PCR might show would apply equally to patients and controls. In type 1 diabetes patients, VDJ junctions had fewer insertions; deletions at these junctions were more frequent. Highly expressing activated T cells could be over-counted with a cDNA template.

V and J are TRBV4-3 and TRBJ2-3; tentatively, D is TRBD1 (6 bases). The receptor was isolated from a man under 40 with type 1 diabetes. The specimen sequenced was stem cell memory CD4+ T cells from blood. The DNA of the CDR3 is TGCGCCAGCAGCCCCGATGGACAGCTCCACTCTGGGGATACGCAGTATTTT. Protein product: CASSPDGQLHSGDTQYF.